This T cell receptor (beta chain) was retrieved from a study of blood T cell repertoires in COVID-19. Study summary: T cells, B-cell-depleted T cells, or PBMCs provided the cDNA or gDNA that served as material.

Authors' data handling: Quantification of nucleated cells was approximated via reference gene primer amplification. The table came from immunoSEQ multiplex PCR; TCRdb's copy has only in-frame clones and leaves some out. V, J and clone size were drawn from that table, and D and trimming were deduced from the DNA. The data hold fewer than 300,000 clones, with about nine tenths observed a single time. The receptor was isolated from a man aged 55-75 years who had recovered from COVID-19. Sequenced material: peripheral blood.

The DNA for the CDR3 is TGTGCTAGTGGTTTGCCAACAAACCTCCGGGACAGGGTTGACGAGCAGTACTTC. Translation gives CASGLPTNLRDRVDEQYF. The chain has TRBV12-5 and TRBJ2-7; 9 bases are a match to TRBD1. V lost 2 bases, J lost 5 bases, and 16 bases stayed unmatched. The CDR3 is made up of 18 amino acids. Per the germline V gene, CDR1 is LGHNT and CDR2 is FRNRAP.